This entry lists 13 T cell receptor beta chains sequenced from one sample in a study of type 1 regulatory T cells. TCRdb fed the reads into MiXCR, producing one record per CDR3 protein. The table includes about 65,000 distinct CDR3 sequences, about 50% detected once. Their specific antigens are unknown. Material: cultured non-Tr1 T cells, either the whole culture or a sorted T cell fraction (not recorded which). These receptors originate from a human donor in good health.

This clonotype appeared a few times. The chain combines TRBV6-2 or TRBV6-3 with TRBJ1-1; weak D call: TRBD1 (6 bases). Germline assignment: CDR1 MNHEY and CDR2 SVGEGT. V lost 7 bases and J lost 3, with 9 bases in between. This CDR3 is 12 amino acids long. The CDR3 loop reads CASKGEYTEAFF. CDR3 in DNA: TGTGCCAGCAAGGGGGAGTACACTGAAGCTTTCTTT.

The chain employs TRBV27 and TRBJ2-6, with unresolved D. Trimming left V 2 bases short and J 0 bases short, with 2 bases between. The CDR3 consists of 14 residues. The germline V gene encodes CDR1 MNHEY and CDR2 SMNVEV (reference sequence). The CDR3: CASSLISGANVLTF. In nucleotides, the CDR3 is TGTGCCAGCAGTTTAATCTCTGGGGCCAACGTCCTGACTTTC.

V is TRBV5-1 and J is TRBJ2-2; 7 bases match TRBD1. There are 14 residues in the CDR3. V trimming: 1 base; J trimming: 3 bases; junction bases outside the gene matches: 0. The germline V gene encodes CDR1 SGHRS and CDR2 YFSETQ. The chain's CDR3 is CASSLTGDTGELFF. The CDR3 nucleotides are TGCGCCAGCAGCTTGACAGGGGACACCGGGGAGCTGTTTTTT.

The chain recombines TRBV5-1 with TRBJ2-5, with 8 bases matching TRBD2. V was pared by 1 base and J by 0 bases, with 5 bases of the junction left unmatched. This CDR3 spans 16 amino acids. Germline V gene lookup returns CDR1 SGHRS and CDR2 YFSETQ. CDR3 sequence: CASSLFGGGHQETQYF. CDR3 bases: TGCGCCAGCAGCTTGTTTGGCGGGGGGCACCAAGAGACCCAGTACTTC.

The chain employs TRBV20-1 and TRBJ1-4; D is unresolved. Trimming pared 1 base from V and 5 bases from J, leaving 11 bases between. This CDR3 comprises 14 residues. Germline V gene data show CDR1 as DFQATT and CDR2 as SNEGSKA (reference sequence). CDR3 DNA: TGCAGTGCTAGAGCCCACGACGGGAATGAAAAACTGTTTTTT. Encoded protein: CSARAHDGNEKLFF.

The CDR3 coding sequence is TGCAGTGCTAGGGGCCCTCAGTTCTATAATTCACCCCTCCACTTT. It encodes CSARGPQFYNSPLHF. V gene TRBV20-1 combines with J gene TRBJ1-6; no clear D. Germline V gene sequence: CDR1 DFQATT, CDR2 SNEGSKA (reference sequence). V lost 3 bases and J 3 bases, leaving 12 bases between the germline ends. CDR3 length: 15 amino acids.

The chain has TRBV20-1 and TRBJ2-7; 8 bases map to TRBD1. The germline CDR1 and CDR2 sequences are DFQATT and SNEGSKA (reference sequence). The CDR3 length is 15 residues. V shed 3 bases, J shed 9 bases, and the junction held 16 bases outside the gene matches. The CDR3 region has the DNA TGCAGTGCTAGCGAAAGACAGGGGACCTCCTTCGGGCAGTACTTC. It codes for CSASERQGTSFGQYF.

J is TRBJ2-1 and V is TRBV3-1, with D tentatively TRBD2 (6 bases). Germline CDR1 reads LGHDT; CDR2 reads YNNKEL (reference sequence). The CDR3 runs to 15 residues. V shed 0 bases and J shed 6 bases, with 12 bases lying between them. CDR3 region: CASSQDWLASNEQFF. CDR3 bases: TGTGCCAGCAGCCAAGATTGGCTAGCGAGCAATGAGCAGTTCTTC.

This clonotype counts as medium-sized (0.01 to 0.1%). V usage is TRBV20-1 and J usage is TRBJ2-5, with D perhaps TRBD2 (6 bases). Germline loops: CDR1 DFQATT, CDR2 SNEGSKA (reference sequence). The CDR3 has 14 amino acids. Trimming cost V 1 base and J 2 bases, with 11 bases left between them. CDR3 protein: CSARAGTSQETQYF. CDR3 in DNA: TGCAGTGCTAGAGCCGGGACTTCGCAAGAGACCCAGTACTTC.

This clonotype has a handful of counts. The chain couples TRBV30 to TRBJ2-5, with TRBD2 identical over 8 bases. Germline V gene lookup returns CDR1 GTSNPN and CDR2 SVGIG (reference sequence). This CDR3 has 14 amino acids. J was trimmed by 4 bases and V by 2 bases; bases with no gene match: 6. The CDR3 loop reads CAWSTGTSGETQYF. The CDR3 nucleotides read TGTGCCTGGAGTACCGGGACTAGTGGAGAGACCCAGTACTTC.

This rearrangement joins TRBV7-6 to TRBJ2-1, with TRBD2 matching over 15 bases. Trimming cost V 3 bases and J 5 bases; bases outside gene matches: 11. The CDR3 totals 19 residues. Germline V gene lookup returns CDR1 SGHVS and CDR2 FNYEAQ. CDR3 loop: CASSLGRGLAGGPHNEQFF. In DNA, the CDR3 is TGTGCCAGCAGCTTGGGCCGAGGACTAGCGGGGGGGCCCCACAATGAGCAGTTCTTC.

The J gene is TRBJ1-2, the V gene TRBV7-9; the D gene is possibly TRBD1 (5 bases). V gave up 7 bases and J gave up 8 bases, with 26 bases separating them. Per germline, CDR1 SEHNR and CDR2 FQNEAQ (reference sequence). This CDR3 is 16 amino acids long. CDR3 in DNA: TGTGCCAGCATCCATGACCGGGGCCCACGGTCGTGGGGCTACACCTTC. It encodes CASIHDRGPRSWGYTF.

The V gene is TRBV6-5, the J gene TRBJ2-7, with 10 bases matching TRBD1. V gave up 5 bases and J gave up 5 bases; unmatched junction bases: 12. Germline V lookup: CDR1 MNHEY, CDR2 SVGAGI. The CDR3 spans 16 residues. CDR3 DNA sequence: TGTGCCAGCAGTAACAACCGGGGGACAGGGGTGGACGAGCAGTACTTC. Translating gives CASSNNRGTGVDEQYF.